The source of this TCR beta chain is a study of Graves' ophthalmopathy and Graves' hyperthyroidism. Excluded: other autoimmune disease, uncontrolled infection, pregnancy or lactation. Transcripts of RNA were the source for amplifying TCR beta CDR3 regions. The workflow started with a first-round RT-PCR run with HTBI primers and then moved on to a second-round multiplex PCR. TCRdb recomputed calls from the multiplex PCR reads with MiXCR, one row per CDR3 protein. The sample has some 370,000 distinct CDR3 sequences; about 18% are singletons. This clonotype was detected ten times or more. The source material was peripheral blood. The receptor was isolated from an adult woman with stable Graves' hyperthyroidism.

CDR3 loop: CASSLYAPQAGGKYEQYF. The CDR3 coding sequence is TGTGCCAGCAGTTTATATGCCCCCCAAGCGGGAGGAAAATACGAGCAGTACTTC. V usage is TRBV27 and J usage is TRBJ2-7; 9 bases line up with TRBD2. The CDR3 loop spans 18 amino acids. The junction had 14 bases not matched to a gene; V was cut back by 1 base and J by 4 bases. Germline CDR1 is MNHEY and CDR2 is SMNVEV (reference sequence).